A single sample is the source of the 18 T cell receptor beta chains below, sequenced in a study of control samples from healthy donors and cancer patients. Produced via immunoSEQ multiplex PCR; TCRdb's table is partial and in-frame only. The sample has 80,000 or so clones, roughly 94% seen once. The specimen sequenced was blood. The receptors shown here come from a woman aged 40 to 55 in good health.

This clone was seen a handful of times. V gene TRBV30 combines with J gene TRBJ1-1; maybe TRBD1 (5 bases). V was cut by 5 bases and J by 5 bases, with 12 bases left in between. The CDR3 is made up of 12 amino acids. Germline V gene data show CDR1 as GTSNPN and CDR2 as SVGIG (reference sequence). DNA for the CDR3: TGTGCCTGGGGGACGGCTCGAACTGAAGCTTTCTTT. Translation gives CAWGTARTEAFF.

The chain uses TRBV19 and TRBJ1-5; 7 bases map to TRBD1. The V gene's germline CDR1 is LNHDA and CDR2 SQIVND (reference sequence). The CDR3 totals 15 residues. Trimming at V came to 4 bases and at J to 1 base, leaving 4 bases not matched to a gene. CDR3 protein: CASSRQGGSNQPQHF. In nucleotides, the CDR3 is TGTGCCAGTAGTAGACAGGGCGGAAGCAATCAGCCCCAGCATTTT.

The rearrangement uses TRBV5-4 and TRBJ2-1, with 9 bases aligning to TRBD2. Unmatched junction bases numbered 4, after V lost 2 bases and J lost 1 base. This CDR3 is 16 amino acids long. Germline values: CDR1 SGHNT, CDR2 YYREEE (reference sequence). CDR3 residues: CASSLRAGGSYNEQFF. CDR3 nucleotides: TGTGCCAGCAGCTTAAGGGCGGGGGGGTCCTACAATGAGCAGTTCTTC. The entire variable domain, with the rest obtained from reference TRBV5-4 and TRBJ2-1, is as follows: ETGVTQSPTHLIKTRGQQVTLRCSSQSGHNTVSWYQQALGQGPQFIFQYYREEENGRGNFPPRFSGLQFPNYSSELNVNALELDDSALYLCASSLRAGGSYNEQFFGPGTRLTVL.

V and J are TRBV7-6 and TRBJ1-1, with D maybe TRBD1 (5 bases). Germline V gene data show CDR1 as SGHVS and CDR2 as FNYEAQ. V was shortened by 3 bases and J by 4 bases, with 12 bases between the two germline ends. This CDR3 comprises 14 residues. CDR3 loop: CASSFQGMATEAFF. The CDR3 bases are TGTGCCAGCAGCTTCCAGGGTATGGCCACTGAAGCTTTCTTT.

The CDR3 nucleotides read TGTGCCAGCAGCCAAGATGACTGGGGGGATACGCAGTATTTT. As protein: CASSQDDWGDTQYF. J is TRBJ2-3 and V is TRBV3-1 (or the pseudogene TRBV3-2); D may correspond to TRBD1 or TRBD2 (5 bases each). Germline-derived CDR1 and CDR2 are LGHDT and YNNKEL (reference sequence). This CDR3 comprises 14 residues. V lost 0 bases and J 6 bases, leaving 10 bases between the germline ends.

This clone was seen once. The chain combines TRBV30 with TRBJ2-1, with 13 bases aligning to TRBD2. Trimming at V came to 3 bases and at J to 6 bases, leaving 11 bases not matched to a gene. The CDR3 runs 17 residues. Germline V CDR1 and CDR2: GTSNPN, SVGIG (reference sequence). The CDR3 protein is CAWRAGTSGTRGNEQFF. CDR3 in DNA: TGTGCCTGGAGGGCCGGGACTAGCGGGACGCGGGGCAATGAGCAGTTCTTC.

The chain is built from TRBV2 and TRBJ2-7; 8 nucleotides align to TRBD2. V trimming: 4 bases; J trimming: 4 bases; junction bases outside the gene matches: 0. CDR1 SNHLY and CDR2 FYNNEI come from the germline V gene. The CDR3 has 12 residues. This CDR3 reads CASSGGRYEQYF. The CDR3 DNA follows: TGTGCCAGCAGTGGCGGGAGGTACGAGCAGTACTTC.

The chain links TRBV3-1 (or the pseudogene TRBV3-2) to TRBJ2-7; unclear D gene. Trimming pared 0 bases from V and 6 bases from J, leaving 6 bases between. The CDR3 length is 12 residues. From germline, CDR1 is LGHDT and CDR2 YNNKEL (reference sequence). The DNA for the CDR3 is TGTGCCAGCAGCCAAGAAAGGGCCGAGCAGTACTTC. Translating it yields CASSQERAEQYF.

The J gene is TRBJ1-3, the V gene TRBV5-4; D unresolved. V was shortened by 2 bases and J by 5 bases, with 11 bases between the two germline ends. The germline CDR1 and CDR2 sequences are SGHNT and YYREEE (reference sequence). The CDR3 runs to 14 residues. The CDR3 here is CASSFNQDRNTIYF. CDR3 nucleotides: TGTGCCAGCAGCTTCAACCAGGACCGAAACACCATATATTTT.

The chain recombines TRBV2 with TRBJ2-5; tentative D call: TRBD2 (6 bases). The CDR3 runs 18 residues. V dropped 2 bases and J dropped 3 bases, with 22 bases sitting between them. Germline-derived CDR1 and CDR2 are SNHLY and FYNNEI. The CDR3 sequence: CASSELALSSASEETQYF. The CDR3 DNA reads as TGTGCCAGCAGTGAACTCGCACTTTCTAGCGCCAGTGAAGAGACCCAGTACTTC.

This CDR3 is CASSPRSYEQYF. The CDR3 DNA reads TGTGCCAGCTCACCCAGGAGTTACGAGCAGTACTTC. The rearrangement uses TRBV18 and TRBJ2-7; D unresolved. V lost 3 bases, J lost 4 bases, and 7 bases lay in between. CDR1 and CDR2 (germline): KGHSH, LQKENI. This CDR3 contains 12 residues.

The chain employs TRBV19 and TRBJ2-1; 9 nucleotides match TRBD1. Germline CDR1 LNHDA, CDR2 SQIVND (reference sequence). V gave up 5 bases and J gave up 7 bases; unmatched junction bases: 6. This CDR3 has 14 residues. The CDR3 region has the DNA TGTGCCAGTAGTGTGGGGACAGGGTGGAATGAGCAGTTCTTC. It encodes CASSVGTGWNEQFF.

This clone is a singleton in its sample. This rearrangement joins TRBV7-2 to TRBJ2-3; no reliable D call. Looked up from germline, CDR1 is SGHTA and CDR2 is FQGNSA. V was clipped by 5 bases and J by 6 bases, with 12 bases between them. The CDR3 has 13 residues. For the CDR3, the DNA is TGTGCCAGCAGCACTCAGCGAGCCGATACGCAGTATTTT. Its translation is CASSTQRADTQYF.

V usage is TRBV7-2 and J usage is TRBJ2-7, with TRBD1 matching 7 bases. The germline CDR1 and CDR2 sequences are SGHTA and FQGNSA. V gave up 7 bases and J gave up 0 bases; unmatched junction bases: 6. The CDR3 totals 14 residues. CDR3: CASNVQGSSYEQYF. DNA of the CDR3: TGTGCCAGCAACGTACAGGGGAGCTCCTACGAGCAGTACTTC.

A few counts support this clone. The V and J genes are TRBV5-4 and TRBJ1-1; unclear D gene. V was pared by 0 bases and J by 0 bases, with 12 bases between. The length of the CDR3 is 16 residues. Germline assignment: CDR1 SGHNT and CDR2 YYREEE (reference sequence). This CDR3 is CASSLAGGNMNTEAFF. Here the CDR3 DNA reads TGTGCCAGCAGCTTGGCAGGCGGGAACATGAACACTGAAGCTTTCTTT.

This clone was seen a single time. The rearrangement links TRBV4-1 to TRBJ2-1, with TRBD2 identical over 7 bases. J lost 5 bases, V lost 1 base, and 5 bases had no gene match. In germline, CDR1 is MGHRA, CDR2 YSYEKL. The CDR3 runs to 15 residues. CDR3 in amino acids: CASSQGVGGNNEQFF. CDR3 nucleotide sequence: TGCGCCAGCAGCCAAGGGGTGGGGGGGAACAATGAGCAGTTCTTC.

This chain joins TRBV2 and TRBJ1-4, with D tentatively TRBD1 (6 bases). V was shortened by 6 bases and J by 1 base, with 9 bases between the two germline ends. Germline lookup yields CDR1 SNHLY and CDR2 FYNNEI. CDR3 size: 14 residues. The CDR3, as DNA: TGTGCCAGCAGGTGGACAGAAACTAATGAAAAACTGTTTTTT. Protein: CASRWTETNEKLFF. Full variable domain (rest looked up from reference TRBV2 and TRBJ1-4): EPEVTQTPSHQVTQMGQEVILRCVPISNHLYFYWYRQILGQKVEFLVSFYNNEISEKSEIFDDQFSVERPDGSNFTLKIRSTKLEDSAMYFCASRWTETNEKLFFGSGTQLSVL.

The chain is built from TRBV7-2 and TRBJ1-1; D is unresolved. Germline V gene sequence: CDR1 SGHTA, CDR2 FQGNSA. Trimming took 0 bases from V and 4 from J, leaving 12 bases between them. The CDR3 runs 15 residues. In DNA, the CDR3 is TGTGCCAGCAGCTTAGCTGGAGGGATCTTCACTGAAGCTTTCTTT. Amino acid sequence: CASSLAGGIFTEAFF. Complete variable domain (other parts from reference TRBV7-2 and TRBJ1-1): GAGVSQSPSNKVTEKGKDVELRCDPISGHTALYWYRQSLGQGLEFLIYFQGNSAPDKSGLPSDRFSAERTGGSVSTLTIQRTQQEDSAVYLCASSLAGGIFTEAFFGQGTRLTVV.